These 30 T cell receptor beta chains originate from one sample sequenced in a study of regulatory and conventional T cells in RAG deficiency. TCRdb's copy holds only in-frame clones and misses some; the assay was immunoSEQ multiplex PCR. The profile shows roughly 20,000 clones, roughly 87% of them singletons. Genomic DNA came from blood regulatory T cells gated CD4+ CD25-high CD127-low. The data were also submitted as part of a second study, on regulatory T cells. That source notes: The primer mix had 52 TRBV and 13 TRBJ primers.

Input material: Tregs sorted from blood. These receptors were collected from a human donor in good health.

The chain uses TRBV4-2 and TRBJ1-1; D may be TRBD1 (6 bases). The CDR3 sequence is 13 residues long. Looked up from germline, CDR1 is LGHNA and CDR2 is YNFKEQ. The ends were cut back, 4 bases at V and 4 bases at J, with 10 bases in the middle. CDR3 protein: CASSRGGGTEAFF. DNA of the CDR3: TGTGCCAGCAGCCGCGGGGGCGGCACTGAAGCTTTCTTT.

This chain connects TRBV6-1 to TRBJ1-5; no reliable D call. From germline, CDR1 is MNHNS and CDR2 SASEGT. V was trimmed by 4 bases and J by 7 bases, leaving 17 bases between them. The CDR3 length is 15 residues. CDR3 region: CASSARQPSEQPQHF. The CDR3 nucleotides are TGTGCCAGCAGTGCTAGACAACCCTCGGAGCAGCCCCAGCATTTT.

The chain has TRBV11-2 and TRBJ2-1; D remains unclear. The V gene lost 5 bases and the J gene lost 4 bases, with 6 bases spanning the gap. Per the germline V gene, CDR1 is SGHAT and CDR2 is FQNNGV. This CDR3 is built from 12 residues. The CDR3 DNA is TGTGCCAGCAGCCCGATTTACAATGAGCAGTTCTTC. It is translated as CASSPIYNEQFF.

The V call is TRBV30, the J call TRBJ1-6, with unresolved D. V lost 2 bases, J lost 3 bases, and 8 bases lay in between. The length of the CDR3 is 14 residues. Germline V CDR1 and CDR2: GTSNPN, SVGIG (reference sequence). The CDR3 loop is CAWSSDFYNSPLHF. Here the CDR3 DNA reads TGTGCCTGGAGTTCCGACTTCTATAATTCACCCCTCCACTTT.

J is TRBJ2-2 and V is TRBV5-6; 7 nucleotides agree with TRBD1. Per germline, CDR1 SGHDT and CDR2 YYEEEE. Trimming cost V 9 bases and J 3 bases; bases outside gene matches: 8. The CDR3 sequence is 14 residues long. The CDR3: CATMRTGDTGELFF. The DNA for the CDR3 is TGTGCCACCATGCGGACAGGAGACACCGGGGAGCTGTTTTTT.

The chain links TRBV6-1 to TRBJ2-1, with 7 nucleotides matching TRBD1. The CDR3 is 14 amino acids. The V gene's germline CDR1 is MNHNS and CDR2 SASEGT. V was pared by 5 bases and J by 0 bases, with 1 base of the junction left unmatched. The CDR3 sequence: CASSPGGSYNEQFF. DNA for the CDR3: TGTGCCAGCAGTCCAGGGGGCTCCTACAATGAGCAGTTCTTC.

In this sample, this clone turned up a few times. The rearrangement links TRBV30 to TRBJ2-3, with TRBD2 identical over 7 bases. The germline V gene has CDR1 GTSNPN and CDR2 SVGIG (reference sequence). The CDR3 spans 12 residues. V lost 5 bases and J lost 9; bases outside the gene matches: 8. DNA for the CDR3: TGTGCCTGGTCGGGCGGGAGTGCCACGCAGTATTTT. Translating it yields CAWSGGSATQYF.

The chain's CDR3 is CASSPGTGTYEQYF. For the CDR3, the DNA is TGTGCCAGCAGCCCCGGGACAGGGACCTACGAGCAGTACTTC. The rearrangement uses TRBV7-9 and TRBJ2-7, with 9 bases aligning to TRBD1. The CDR3 has 14 residues. The germline CDR1 and CDR2 sequences are SEHNR and FQNEAQ (reference sequence). V was pared by 5 bases and J by 2 bases, with 4 bases of the junction left unmatched.

This chain connects TRBV10-2 to TRBJ1-5, with no clear D. The CDR3 totals 15 residues. With 3 bases removed from V and 4 bases from J, the gap between germline ends came to 13 bases. CDR1 WSHSY and CDR2 SAAADI come from the germline V gene. The CDR3 DNA reads TGCGCCAGCAGTGATAGCGGGCTGCCTAATCAGCCCCAGCATTTT. Translation gives CASSDSGLPNQPQHF.

V is TRBV18 and J is TRBJ2-2; 11 bases are shared with TRBD1. Losses at the gene ends were 4 bases for V and 4 bases for J; bases not matched to a gene: 8. CDR3 length: 17 residues. The germline V gene has CDR1 KGHSH and CDR2 LQKENI. This CDR3 reads CASSRGGQGAITGELFF. In DNA form, the CDR3 reads TGTGCCAGCTCACGTGGTGGACAGGGGGCGATCACCGGGGAGCTGTTTTTT.

CDR3 nucleotide sequence: TGTGCCAGCAGTGAAAGGTGGAGAGACGATGGACAAGAGACCCAGTACTTC. Its protein product is CASSERWRDDGQETQYF. The chain recombines TRBV6-1 with TRBJ2-5; no clear D gene. The CDR3 has 17 residues. Germline V gene sequence: CDR1 MNHNS, CDR2 SASEGT. V gave up 2 bases and J gave up 2 bases, with 18 bases separating them.

The chain joins TRBV27 to TRBJ2-1, with TRBD1 matching 7 bases. Unmatched junction bases numbered 14, after V lost 6 bases and J lost 6 bases. CDR1 and CDR2 (germline): MNHEY, SMNVEV (reference sequence). The CDR3 is made up of 16 amino acids. The CDR3 DNA reads as TGTGCCAGCAGCACGACAGGGATGGGTTCTTTCAATGAGCAGTTCTTC. Encoded protein: CASSTTGMGSFNEQFF.

This clone came up once. The chain recombines TRBV28 with TRBJ1-5; a weak D match, TRBD1 (5 bases). Looked up from germline, CDR1 is MDHEN and CDR2 is SYDVKM. This CDR3 has 16 residues. Trimming cost V 3 bases and J 1 base, with 13 bases left between them. This CDR3 is CASSFLPGRSNQPQHF. The CDR3 DNA reads TGTGCCAGCAGTTTTTTACCAGGGCGGAGCAATCAGCCCCAGCATTTT.

This clone came up a few times. V usage is TRBV5-6 and J usage is TRBJ2-2; D may be TRBD1 (7 bases). The CDR3 contains 17 residues. Germline CDR1 reads SGHDT; CDR2 reads YYEEEE. The V end lost 6 bases, the J end lost 3 bases, and 21 bases lay between the germline ends. The chain's CDR3 is CASMPGRRGRDTGELFF. The CDR3 coding sequence is TGTGCCAGCATGCCCGGGCGGAGGGGGCGCGACACCGGGGAGCTGTTTTTT. Based on the CDR3 plus reference TRBV5-6 and TRBJ2-2, the full variable domain is DAGVTQSPTHLIKTRGQQVTLRCSPKSGHDTVSWYQQALGQGPQFIFQYYEEEERQRGNFPDRFSGHQFPNYSSELNVNALLLGDSALYLCASMPGRRGRDTGELFFGEGSRLTVL.

The chain joins TRBV6-1 to TRBJ1-2; D unclear. V lost 7 bases, J lost 2 bases, and 8 bases lay in between. Per the germline V gene, CDR1 is MNHNS and CDR2 is SASEGT. CDR3 size: 12 residues. For the CDR3, the DNA is TGTGCCAGCAAGACGTGGAACTATGGCTACACCTTC. Residues: CASKTWNYGYTF.

J is TRBJ1-6 and V is TRBV27, with unresolved D. Looked up from germline, CDR1 is MNHEY and CDR2 is SMNVEV (reference sequence). Trimming left V 4 bases short and J 5 bases short, with 12 bases between. The CDR3 contains 15 residues. The CDR3 region has the DNA TGTGCCAGCAGTTGGAGAGGTCAGAATAATTCACCCCTCCACTTT. The encoded protein is CASSWRGQNNSPLHF.

The V gene is TRBV6-1, the J gene TRBJ1-5, with D possibly being TRBD1 (5 bases). The CDR3 has 14 amino acids. Germline V gene data show CDR1 as MNHNS and CDR2 as SASEGT. Deletions cut 6 bases from V and 2 bases from J, with 11 bases between. The CDR3, as DNA: TGTGCCAGCAGCAGGGAAGGCGGCAATCAGCCCCAGCATTTT. This translates into CASSREGGNQPQHF.

The V call is TRBV5-1, the J call TRBJ1-2; TRBD1 matches at 7 bases. Unmatched junction bases numbered 2, after V lost 3 bases and J lost 6 bases. This CDR3 comprises 12 residues. Germline V lookup: CDR1 SGHRS, CDR2 YFSETQ. In DNA, the CDR3 is TGCGCCAGCAGCTGGGACAGAAATGGCTACACCTTC. Translation: CASSWDRNGYTF.

This chain joins TRBV27 and TRBJ2-1; a weak D match, TRBD1 (6 bases). From germline, CDR1 is MNHEY and CDR2 SMNVEV (reference sequence). V dropped 5 bases and J dropped 0 bases, with 26 bases sitting between them. The CDR3 extends over 20 amino acids. For the CDR3, the DNA is TGTGCCAGCAGTCTCCAAAGACCCCGGCAGGGGCTCCTCTCCTACAATGAGCAGTTCTTC. Amino acid sequence: CASSLQRPRQGLLSYNEQFF.

The chain joins TRBV19 to TRBJ2-1, with 9 bases that match TRBD1. From germline, CDR1 is LNHDA and CDR2 SQIVND (reference sequence). CDR3 length: 16 amino acids. J was trimmed by 5 bases and V by 3 bases; bases with no gene match: 8. The CDR3 is CASSIPSGTGNNEQFF. The CDR3 DNA reads TGTGCCAGTAGTATCCCCTCCGGGACAGGGAACAATGAGCAGTTCTTC.

V gene TRBV28 combines with J gene TRBJ1-6; 8 nucleotides match TRBD1. CDR1 is MDHEN, CDR2 SYDVKM, per germline. This CDR3 comprises 14 residues. The junction had 5 bases not matched to a gene; V was cut back by 5 bases and J by 8 bases. The CDR3 DNA reads TGTGCCAGCAGTGGACAGGGTCGTTATTCACCCCTCCACTTT. Translating it yields CASSGQGRYSPLHF. Full variable domain (missing parts from reference TRBV28 and TRBJ1-6): DVKVTQSSRYLVKRTGEKVFLECVQDMDHENMFWYRQDPGLGLRLIYFSYDVKMKEKGDIPEGYSVSREKKERFSLILESASTNQTSMYLCASSGQGRYSPLHFGNGTRLTVT.

The CDR3 region has the DNA TGTGCCAGCAGCCTGGGGACAGGGTCTGGCTACACCTTC. Translating gives CASSLGTGSGYTF. This sequence joins TRBV7-8 and TRBJ1-2; TRBD1 aligns across 9 bases. The V gene's germline CDR1 is SGHVS and CDR2 FQNEAQ. There are 13 residues in the CDR3. With 5 bases clipped from V and 7 bases from J, the junction kept 5 bases outside the gene matches.

On this clone itself: Without the conserved terminal phenylalanine or tryptophan, this CDR3 likely stems from a read error. The CDR3 sequence is CACSPWELSPNQPQHL. The CDR3 DNA sequence: TGTGCCTGCAGTCCTTGGGAACTCAGCCCCAATCAGCCCCAGCATCTT. This chain connects TRBV27 to TRBJ1-5, with D uncertain. Germline assignment: CDR1 MNHEY and CDR2 SMNVEV (reference sequence). The CDR3 extends over 16 amino acids.

The chain has TRBV27 and TRBJ2-3; 9 bases line up with TRBD1. Germline CDR1 reads MNHEY; CDR2 reads SMNVEV (reference sequence). The V gene end was trimmed by 4 bases and the J gene end by 2 bases; junction bases not matched to a gene: 4. This CDR3 region has 15 residues. CDR3 amino acids: CASSYGTGYTDTQYF. The DNA of the CDR3 is TGTGCCAGCAGTTACGGGACAGGGTACACAGATACGCAGTATTTT.

The chain links TRBV5-1 to TRBJ1-2, with D unresolved. Germline CDR1 and CDR2: SGHRS and YFSETQ. The CDR3 sequence is 15 residues long. V shed 5 bases and J shed 0 bases, with 14 bases lying between them. DNA for the CDR3: TGCGCCAGCAGGATGGATCTCCTTACTAACTATGGCTACACCTTC. The encoded protein is CASRMDLLTNYGYTF.

The chain is built from TRBV28 and TRBJ2-1, with TRBD2 matching over 9 bases. Trimming cost V 4 bases and J 3 bases; bases outside gene matches: 4. Germline-derived CDR1 and CDR2 are MDHEN and SYDVKM. The CDR3 contains 15 residues. The CDR3, as DNA: TGTGCCAGCAGTTGGACTAGCGCCTACTACAATGAGCAGTTCTTC. This encodes CASSWTSAYYNEQFF.

The chain joins TRBV14 to TRBJ2-5, with 9 bases lining up with TRBD2. This CDR3 region has 17 residues. From germline, CDR1 is SGHDN and CDR2 FVKESK. V lost 0 bases and J lost 2; bases outside the gene matches: 7. This CDR3 reads CASSQDLAGGWQETQYF. CDR3 in DNA: TGTGCCAGCAGCCAAGATCTTGCGGGGGGGTGGCAAGAGACCCAGTACTTC.

The chain uses TRBV9 and TRBJ1-3; TRBD1 is a possible D gene (5 bases). V was shortened by 0 bases and J by 0 bases, with 10 bases between the two germline ends. Germline CDR1 reads SGDLS; CDR2 reads YYNGEE. The CDR3 consists of 16 residues. CDR3 DNA sequence: TGTGCCAGCAGCGTAGCCCAGGGCTTCTCTGGAAACACCATATATTTT. This gives the protein CASSVAQGFSGNTIYF.

The rearrangement joins TRBV6-1 to TRBJ1-6; D possibly corresponds to TRBD1 (6 bases). The CDR3 loop spans 15 amino acids. The germline CDR1 and CDR2 sequences are MNHNS and SASEGT. V was cut by 3 bases and J by 1 base, with 7 bases left in between. CDR3 DNA sequence: TGTGCCAGCAGTGACGGACAGTCCTATAATTCACCCCTCCACTTT. This encodes CASSDGQSYNSPLHF.

The V and J genes are TRBV27 and TRBJ1-1, with 10 bases matching TRBD1. The V segment lost 7 bases and the J segment 5 bases; nucleotides outside the gene matches: 4. Germline lookup yields CDR1 MNHEY and CDR2 SMNVEV (reference sequence). The CDR3 contains 13 residues. CDR3 residues: CASIDRGRTEAFF. The DNA of the CDR3 is TGTGCCAGCATTGACAGGGGGCGTACTGAAGCTTTCTTT.